This TCR beta chain originates from a study of T-cell reconstitution after alpha-beta-depleted transplantation in children (dated by TCRdb to about 2016). About the study as a whole: T-cell immune reconstitution after TCRalphabeta/CD19-depleted allogeneic hematopoietic cell transplantation in children was quantitatively tracked in the study by means of TCR repertoire profiling. Summary of the overall study and its limitations: About two months after transplant, the apparently early recovery of alphabetaT-cell counts reportedly depended on just several hundred clones that had expanded rapidly and came from non-depleted graft cells. The high TCRbeta diversity at day 60 in some patients was ascribed to recipient T cells and intrathymic progenitors that had survived conditioning. Over subsequent months, a decline in hyperexpanded clone frequencies was noted, and after one year, T-cell counts and TCRbeta diversity were mostly ascribed to newly produced T cells.

Library creation used PCR. Instrument on record: Illumina HiSeq 2500. TCR library preparation used molecular barcoding, with unique molecular identifiers applied to normalize quantification of the TCRbeta repertoire. The public reads were reanalyzed by TCRdb: fastp trimming at Q25, MiXCR alignment, in-frame beta chains only. CDR3 protein sequences are deduplicated, and each keeps its most common genes and DNA. This sample gives 500,000 to 750,000 distinct CDR3 sequences in total; about an eighth of them show up just once. Clones ranked in the top ten supply over 2% of the sample. The V end gives up 5 bases and the J end 7 bases, leaving 6 bases in the junction not matched to a gene. The CDR3 runs 14 amino acids, cysteine and phenylalanine included. Solely the CDR3 DNA is kept, with 42 bases framed from the first base. The germline V gene supplies CDR1 SGHTA and CDR2 FQGNSA. The table lists this clonotype with a few counts. Its antigen target is currently unknown. No qualities accompany the bases; no much larger clone lies one base away.

Per the publication, the treatment or condition label means: allogeneic hematopoietic cell transplantation with graft depleted of TCRalphabeta T cells and CD19 B cells. The children who served as transplant recipients had been given grafts of TCRalphabeta/CD19-depleted allogeneic hematopoietic cells. The sequences come from PBMCs, mostly from graft donor cells, collected 360 days after TCRalphabeta/CD19-depleted stem cell transplant. The chain is encoded by TRBV7-2 joined to TRBJ2-2, with 8 central nucleotides matching TRBD1. The receptor comes from a male patient aged 10 to 17 who had a stem cell transplant for acute myeloid leukemia, so the T cells may come from the graft donor. The sequenced DNA is TGTGCCAGCAGCCTAAACAGGGGGTTCGGGGAGCTGTTTTTT. Its protein is CASSLNRGFGELFF.